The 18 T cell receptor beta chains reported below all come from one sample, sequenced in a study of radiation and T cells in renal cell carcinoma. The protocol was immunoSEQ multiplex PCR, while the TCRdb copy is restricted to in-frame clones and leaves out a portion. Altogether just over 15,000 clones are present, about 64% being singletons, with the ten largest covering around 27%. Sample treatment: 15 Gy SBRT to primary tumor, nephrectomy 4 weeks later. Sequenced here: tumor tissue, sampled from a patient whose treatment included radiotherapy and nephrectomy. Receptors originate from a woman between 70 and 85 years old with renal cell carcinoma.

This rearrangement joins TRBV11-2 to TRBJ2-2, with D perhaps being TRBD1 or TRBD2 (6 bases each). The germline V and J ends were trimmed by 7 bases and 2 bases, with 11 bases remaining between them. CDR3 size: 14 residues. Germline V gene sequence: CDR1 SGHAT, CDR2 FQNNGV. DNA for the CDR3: TGTGCCAGCAAAGGGGGGATTAACACCGGGGAGCTGTTTTTT. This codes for CASKGGINTGELFF. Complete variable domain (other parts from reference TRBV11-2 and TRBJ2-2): EAGVAQSPRYKIIEKRQSVAFWCNPISGHATLYWYQQILGQGPKLLIQFQNNGVVDDSQLPKDRFSAERLKGVDSTLKIQPAKLEDSAVYLCASKGGINTGELFFGEGSRLTVL.

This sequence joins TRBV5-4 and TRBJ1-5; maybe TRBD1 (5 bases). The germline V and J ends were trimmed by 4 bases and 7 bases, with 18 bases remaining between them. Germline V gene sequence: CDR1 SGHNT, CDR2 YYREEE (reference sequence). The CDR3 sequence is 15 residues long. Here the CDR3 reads CASSGAPTGDQPQHF. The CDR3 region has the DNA TGTGCCAGCAGCGGGGCCCCGACGGGGGACCAGCCCCAGCATTTT.

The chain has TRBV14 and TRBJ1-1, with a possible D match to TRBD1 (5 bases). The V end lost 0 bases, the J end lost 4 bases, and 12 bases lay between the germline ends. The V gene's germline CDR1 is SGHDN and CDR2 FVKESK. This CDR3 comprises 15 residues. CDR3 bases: TGTGCCAGCAGCCAAGATACCGGGGCTCTCACTGAAGCTTTCTTT. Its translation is CASSQDTGALTEAFF. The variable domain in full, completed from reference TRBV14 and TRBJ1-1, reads EAGVTQFPSHSVIEKGQTVTLRCDPISGHDNLYWYRRVMGKEIKFLLHFVKESKQDESGMPNNRFLAERTGGTYSTLKVQPAELEDSGVYFCASSQDTGALTEAFFGQGTRLTVV.

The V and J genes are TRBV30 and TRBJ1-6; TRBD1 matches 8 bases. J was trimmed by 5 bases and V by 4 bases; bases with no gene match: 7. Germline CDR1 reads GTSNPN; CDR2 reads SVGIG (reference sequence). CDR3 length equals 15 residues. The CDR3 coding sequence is TGTGCCTGGACCGCCGGACAGGGCAATAATTCACCCCTCCACTTT. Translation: CAWTAGQGNNSPLHF.

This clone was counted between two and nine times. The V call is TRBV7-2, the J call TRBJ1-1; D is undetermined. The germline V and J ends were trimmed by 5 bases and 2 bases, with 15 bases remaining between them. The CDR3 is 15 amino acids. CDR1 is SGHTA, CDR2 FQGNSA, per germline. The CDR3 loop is CASSPRSELNTEAFF. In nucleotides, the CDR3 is TGTGCCAGCAGCCCGCGTTCTGAACTTAACACTGAAGCTTTCTTT.

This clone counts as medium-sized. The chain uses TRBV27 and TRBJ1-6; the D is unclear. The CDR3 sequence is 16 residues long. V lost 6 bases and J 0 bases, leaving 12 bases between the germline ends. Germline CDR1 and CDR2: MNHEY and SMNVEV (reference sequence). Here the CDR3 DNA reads TGTGCCAGCAGGAACGAGGTGCGCTCCTATAATTCACCCCTCCACTTT. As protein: CASRNEVRSYNSPLHF.

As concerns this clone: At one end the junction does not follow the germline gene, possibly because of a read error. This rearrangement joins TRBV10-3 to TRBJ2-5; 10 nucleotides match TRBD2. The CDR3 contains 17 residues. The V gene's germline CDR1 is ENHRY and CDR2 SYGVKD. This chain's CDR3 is CAISESTGLAVQETQYF. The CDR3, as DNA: TGTGCCATCAGCGAGTCCACCGGACTAGCGGTCCAAGAGACCCAGTACTTC.

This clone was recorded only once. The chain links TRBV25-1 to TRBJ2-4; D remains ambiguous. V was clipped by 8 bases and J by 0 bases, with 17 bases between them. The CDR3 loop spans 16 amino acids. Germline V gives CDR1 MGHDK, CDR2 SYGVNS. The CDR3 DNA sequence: TGTGCCAGCGTCCAGCGCGGTCACCTAGCCAAAAACATTCAGTACTTC. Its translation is CASVQRGHLAKNIQYF.

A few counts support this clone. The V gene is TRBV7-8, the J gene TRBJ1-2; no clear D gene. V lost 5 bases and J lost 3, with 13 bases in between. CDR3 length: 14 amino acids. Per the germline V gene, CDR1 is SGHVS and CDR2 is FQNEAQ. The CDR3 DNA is TGTGCCAGCAGCCCCCATCCGGCCTACTATGGCTACACCTTC. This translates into CASSPHPAYYGYTF.

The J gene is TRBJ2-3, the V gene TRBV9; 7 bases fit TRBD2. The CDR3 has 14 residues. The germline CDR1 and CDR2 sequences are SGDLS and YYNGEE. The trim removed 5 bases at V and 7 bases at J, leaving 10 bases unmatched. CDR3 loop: CASSEGGRANTQYF. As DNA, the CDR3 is TGTGCCAGCAGTGAGGGAGGGAGGGCTAATACGCAGTATTTT.

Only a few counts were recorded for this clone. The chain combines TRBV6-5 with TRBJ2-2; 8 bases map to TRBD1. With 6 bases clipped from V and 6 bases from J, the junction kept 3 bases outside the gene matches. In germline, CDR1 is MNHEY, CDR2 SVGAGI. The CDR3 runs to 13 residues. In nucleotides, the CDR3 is TGTGCCAGCAGCTCCAGGGGGCCCGGGGAGCTGTTTTTT. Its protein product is CASSSRGPGELFF.

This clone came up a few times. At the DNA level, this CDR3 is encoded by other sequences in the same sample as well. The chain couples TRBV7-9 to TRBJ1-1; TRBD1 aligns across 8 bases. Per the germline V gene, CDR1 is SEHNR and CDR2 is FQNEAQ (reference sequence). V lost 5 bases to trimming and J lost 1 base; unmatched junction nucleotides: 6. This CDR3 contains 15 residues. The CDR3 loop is CASSPSGQGNTEAFF. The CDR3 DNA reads TGTGCCAGCAGCCCCTCAGGACAGGGGAACACTGAAGCTTTCTTT.

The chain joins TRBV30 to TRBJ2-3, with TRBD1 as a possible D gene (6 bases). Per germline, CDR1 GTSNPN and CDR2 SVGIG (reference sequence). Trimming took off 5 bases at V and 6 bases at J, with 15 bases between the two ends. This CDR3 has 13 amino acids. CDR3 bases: TGTGCCTGGGGCGCTACAGGGCCCGATACGCAGTATTTT. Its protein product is CAWGATGPDTQYF.

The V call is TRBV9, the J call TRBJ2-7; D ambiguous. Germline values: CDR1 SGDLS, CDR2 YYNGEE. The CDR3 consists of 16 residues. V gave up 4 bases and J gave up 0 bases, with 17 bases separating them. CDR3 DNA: TGTGCCAGCAGCCAAGATGTTACAGAGTTCTCCTACGAGCAGTACTTC. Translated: CASSQDVTEFSYEQYF.

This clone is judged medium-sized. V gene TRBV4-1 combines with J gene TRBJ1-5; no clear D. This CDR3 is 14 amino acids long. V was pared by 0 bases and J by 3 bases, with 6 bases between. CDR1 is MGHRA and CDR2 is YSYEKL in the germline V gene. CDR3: CASSQEPDNQPQHF. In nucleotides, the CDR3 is TGCGCCAGCAGCCAAGAACCAGACAATCAGCCCCAGCATTTT.

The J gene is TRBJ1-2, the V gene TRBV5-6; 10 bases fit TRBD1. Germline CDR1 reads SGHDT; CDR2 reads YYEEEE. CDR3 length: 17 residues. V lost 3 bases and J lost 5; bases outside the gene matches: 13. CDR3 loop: CASSSTELGQGTYGYTF. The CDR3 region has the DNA TGTGCCAGCAGCTCAACTGAATTGGGACAGGGGACTTATGGCTACACCTTC.

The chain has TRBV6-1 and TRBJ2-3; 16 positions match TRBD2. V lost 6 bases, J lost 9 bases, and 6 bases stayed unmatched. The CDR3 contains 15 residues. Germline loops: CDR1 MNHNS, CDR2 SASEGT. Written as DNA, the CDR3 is TGTGCCAGCAGGGCCGGGACTAGCGGGGGGGAAACGCAGTATTTT. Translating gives CASRAGTSGGETQYF.

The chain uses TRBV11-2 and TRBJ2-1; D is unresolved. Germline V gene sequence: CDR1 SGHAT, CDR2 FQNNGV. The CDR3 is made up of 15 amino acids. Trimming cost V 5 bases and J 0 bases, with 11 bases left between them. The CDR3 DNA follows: TGTGCCAGCAGCCAATACTATAGCTCCTACAATGAGCAGTTCTTC. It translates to CASSQYYSSYNEQFF.